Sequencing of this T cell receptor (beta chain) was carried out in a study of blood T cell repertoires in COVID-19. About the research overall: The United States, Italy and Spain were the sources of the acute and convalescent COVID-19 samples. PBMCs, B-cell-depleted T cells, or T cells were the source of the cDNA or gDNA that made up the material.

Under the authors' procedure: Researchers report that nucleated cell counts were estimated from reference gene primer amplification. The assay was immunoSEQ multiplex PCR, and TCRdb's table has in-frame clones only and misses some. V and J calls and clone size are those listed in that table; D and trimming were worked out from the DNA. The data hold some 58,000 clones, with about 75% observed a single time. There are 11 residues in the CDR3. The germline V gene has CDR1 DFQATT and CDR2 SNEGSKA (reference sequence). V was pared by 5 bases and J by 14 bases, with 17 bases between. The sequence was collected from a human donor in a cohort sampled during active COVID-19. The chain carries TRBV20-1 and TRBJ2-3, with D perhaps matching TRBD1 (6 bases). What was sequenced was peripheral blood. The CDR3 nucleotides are TGCAGTGCTCCATTGGGGGCCGGTCGGTATTTT. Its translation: CSAPLGAGRYF.